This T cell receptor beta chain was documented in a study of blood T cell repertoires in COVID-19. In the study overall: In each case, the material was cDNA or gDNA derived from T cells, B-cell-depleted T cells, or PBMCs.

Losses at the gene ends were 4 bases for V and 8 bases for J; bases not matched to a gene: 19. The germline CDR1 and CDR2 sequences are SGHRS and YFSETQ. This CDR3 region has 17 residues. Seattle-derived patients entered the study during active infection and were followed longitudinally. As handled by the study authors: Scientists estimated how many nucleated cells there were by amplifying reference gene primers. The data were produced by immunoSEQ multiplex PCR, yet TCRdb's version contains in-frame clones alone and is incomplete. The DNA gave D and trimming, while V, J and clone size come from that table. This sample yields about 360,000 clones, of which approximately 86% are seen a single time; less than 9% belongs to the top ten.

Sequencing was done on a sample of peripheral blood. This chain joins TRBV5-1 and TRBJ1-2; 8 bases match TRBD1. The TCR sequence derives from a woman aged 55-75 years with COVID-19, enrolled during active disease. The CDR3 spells CASSIGYLLGQGGGYTF. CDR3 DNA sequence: TGCGCCAGCAGCATTGGCTACCTCTTAGGACAGGGAGGCGGCTACACCTTC.